Presented here are 22 T cell receptor beta chains from one specimen sequenced in a study of identical twins. TCRdb reprocessed the 5' RACE reads via MiXCR and lists one record per CDR3 protein. This table holds 1.5 million to 2 million distinct CDR3 sequences, about 32% found once. Material for sequencing was cord blood. These receptor sequences come from a newborn girl in good health.

With respect to this clonotype: This may arise from a read error, as a much more abundant clone is one base away. The rearrangement joins TRBV5-1 to TRBJ2-1; a possible D gene is TRBD1 (6 bases). The CDR3 has 17 amino acids. Trimming removed 0 bases from V and 10 bases from J, with 23 bases in between. Per germline, CDR1 SGHRS and CDR2 YFSETQ. The CDR3 nucleotides read TGCGCCAGCAGCTTGGGTTTGGACAGCCGCGTCTCCTACGAGCAGTTCTTC. It is translated as CASSLGLDSRVSYEQFF.

For the CDR3, the DNA is TGTGCCAGCAGTTTAGAAGGTCTTGAGGTGTACTTC. The encoded protein is CASSLEGLEVYF. The gene calls are TRBV28 and TRBJ2-7; D gene uncertain. The CDR3 covers 12 residues. Germline CDR1 is MDHEN and CDR2 is SYDVKM. Trimming removed 2 bases from V and 12 bases from J, with 14 bases in between.

This chain joins TRBV7-8 and TRBJ2-3; possible D gene TRBD2, 5 bases. Germline CDR1 and CDR2: SGHVS and FQNEAQ. The length of the CDR3 is 15 residues. Trimming pared 1 base from V and 3 bases from J, leaving 11 bases between. This CDR3 is CASSLVRVETDTQYF. The DNA for the CDR3 is TGTGCCAGCAGCTTAGTGCGGGTGGAAACAGATACGCAGTATTTT. Supplemented by reference TRBV7-8 and TRBJ2-3, the full variable domain reads GAGVSQSPRYKVAKRGQDVALRCDPISGHVSLFWYQQALGQGPEFLTYFQNEAQLDKSGLPSDRFFAERPEGSVSTLKIQRTQQEDSAVYLCASSLVRVETDTQYFGPGTRLTVL.

The table lists this clonotype with a few counts. This chain links TRBV21-1 with TRBJ2-7; the table's D call, TRBD2, has no DNA check behind it. TRBV21-1 has pseudogene status. The CDR3 has 15 amino acids. The CDR3 DNA sequence: TGTGCCAGCTCTCCGTGGGCCTTTGACACCTACGAGCAGTACTTC. Translating gives CASSPWAFDTYEQYF.

The chain links TRBV20-1 to TRBJ2-1; D is unresolved. The V gene lost 3 bases and the J gene lost 7 bases, with 7 bases spanning the gap. Germline CDR1 and CDR2: DFQATT and SNEGSKA (reference sequence). The CDR3 is made up of 11 amino acids. The CDR3 is CSASLLNEQFF. CDR3 nucleotides: TGCAGTGCTAGTTTGCTGAATGAGCAGTTCTTC.

This clonotype was recorded many times. The chain has TRBV11-2 and TRBJ2-3; 8 bases agree with TRBD1. Trimming took 2 bases from V and 1 from J; bases not matched to a gene: 2. The V gene's germline CDR1 is SGHAT and CDR2 FQNNGV. This CDR3 is built from 15 residues. DNA of the CDR3: TGTGCCAGCAGCTTAAACAGGGGGGGCACAGATACGCAGTATTTT. It encodes CASSLNRGGTDTQYF.

This chain connects TRBV6-6 to TRBJ1-1, with unresolved D. V lost 6 bases and J lost 4, with 15 bases in between. From germline, CDR1 is MNHNY and CDR2 SVGAGI (reference sequence). This CDR3 has 14 residues. CDR3: CASRDGPPSTEAFF. CDR3 in DNA: TGTGCCAGCAGGGACGGCCCCCCAAGCACTGAAGCTTTCTTT.

The chain is built from TRBV12-3 or TRBV12-4 and TRBJ1-1, with TRBD1 identical over 8 bases. V shed 4 bases, J shed 0 bases, and the junction held 4 bases outside the gene matches. There are 15 residues in the CDR3. The CDR3 DNA reads as TGTGCCAGCAGTTCTTACAGGGGGTTGAACACTGAAGCTTTCTTT. It yields the protein CASSSYRGLNTEAFF.

On this clonotype: An end of the junction differs from the germline gene, which may be a read error. The CDR3 loop reads CSSSRTTGSSYEQYF. The CDR3 DNA follows: TGTTCCAGCAGCCGGACGACTGGAAGCTCCTACGAGCAGTACTTC. V and J are TRBV12-3 or TRBV12-4 and TRBJ2-7; no firm D call. CDR3 length: 15 amino acids.

A single count supports this clonotype. V and J are TRBV18 and TRBJ1-1; D gene ambiguous. Trimming took 0 bases from V and 4 from J, leaving 12 bases between them. The CDR3 has 15 amino acids. From germline, CDR1 is KGHSH and CDR2 LQKENI. CDR3 DNA sequence: TGTGCCAGCTCACCACCTCAAGGAGCCCGCACTGAAGCTTTCTTT. Protein sequence: CASSPPQGARTEAFF.

This clonotype was observed a few times. The rearrangement uses TRBV20-1 and TRBJ1-2, with 7 bases lining up with TRBD1. The CDR3 loop spans 14 amino acids. Germline CDR1 DFQATT, CDR2 SNEGSKA (reference sequence). The J segment lost 4 bases and the V segment lost 5 bases, leaving 10 bases of the junction unmatched. The CDR3 sequence is CSASSGAGGYGYTF. As DNA, the CDR3 is TGCAGTGCTTCCTCGGGGGCAGGGGGCTATGGCTACACCTTC.

As to this clonotype: The germline gene is not matched at one end of the junction; a read error may be the cause. The chain employs TRBV4-1 and TRBJ2-1; D is possibly TRBD2 (5 bases). Germline-derived CDR1 and CDR2 are MGHRA and YSYEKL. The CDR3 is 15 amino acids. CDR3 loop: CASSSRERRFNEQLF. CDR3 sequence (DNA): TGCGCCAGCAGCTCACGGGAAAGACGTTTCAATGAGCAGTTATTC.

Only a few counts were recorded for this clonotype. The chain joins TRBV7-2 to TRBJ2-7, with 12 bases that match TRBD2. The J segment lost 3 bases and the V segment lost 0 bases, leaving 3 bases of the junction unmatched. Germline V lookup: CDR1 SGHTA, CDR2 FQGNSA. The CDR3 has 16 residues. This chain's CDR3 is CASSLAGTSGYYEQYF. The CDR3 DNA reads TGTGCCAGCAGCTTAGCCGGGACTAGCGGGTACTACGAGCAGTACTTC.

The V call is TRBV30, the J call TRBJ2-3; no definite D call. V lost 4 bases, J lost 0 bases, and 5 bases lay in between. This CDR3 has 12 amino acids. Germline V gene data show CDR1 as GTSNPN and CDR2 as SVGIG (reference sequence). The CDR3 loop is CAWKTSTDTQYF. The CDR3 DNA follows: TGTGCCTGGAAGACTAGCACAGATACGCAGTATTTT. Full variable domain (rest looked up from reference TRBV30 and TRBJ2-3): SQTIHQWPATLVQPVGSPLSLECTVEGTSNPNLYWYRQAAGRGLQLLFYSVGIGQISSEVPQNLSASRPQDRQFILSSKKLLLSDSGFYLCAWKTSTDTQYFGPGTRLTVL.

This clonotype was seen only a few times. The chain joins TRBV20-1 to TRBJ1-2, with 9 bases that match TRBD1. The length of the CDR3 is 13 residues. The junction had 2 bases not matched to a gene; V was cut back by 5 bases and J by 1 base. Germline CDR1 is DFQATT and CDR2 is SNEGSKA (reference sequence). The CDR3 nucleotides are TGCAGTGCTCCGACAGGGGGTAACTATGGCTACACCTTC. This translates into CSAPTGGNYGYTF.

The chain carries TRBV9 and TRBJ2-1, with D maybe TRBD1 (6 bases). This CDR3 is 15 amino acids long. Germline V gene sequence: CDR1 SGDLS, CDR2 YYNGEE. V was pared by 2 bases and J by 10 bases, with 19 bases between. CDR3 nucleotide sequence: TGTGCCAGCAGCGTTGGACTCCAGACAGGCTACGAGCAGTTCTTC. Its protein product is CASSVGLQTGYEQFF.

This clonotype has at least ten counts. This rearrangement joins TRBV12-3 or TRBV12-4 to TRBJ2-3, with 7 bases lining up with TRBD2. V was clipped by 3 bases and J by 2 bases; unmatched bases: 14. The CDR3 has 18 amino acids. CDR3 in amino acids: CASSLASGHLAITDTQYF. The DNA of the CDR3 is TGTGCCAGCAGTTTGGCTAGCGGCCATCTAGCCATCACAGATACGCAGTATTTT.

This clonotype was found a few times. The CDR3 reads CSGQQETQYF. DNA for the CDR3: TGCAGTGGACAGCAAGAGACCCAGTACTTC. The chain carries TRBV20-1 and TRBJ2-5; possibly TRBD1 for D (5 bases). The germline CDR1 and CDR2 sequences are DFQATT and SNEGSKA (reference sequence). With 7 bases removed from V and 2 bases from J, the gap between germline ends came to 5 bases. This CDR3 contains 10 residues.

V is TRBV27 and J is TRBJ2-7; D might be TRBD1 (5 bases). The CDR3 has 16 amino acids. In germline, CDR1 is MNHEY, CDR2 SMNVEV (reference sequence). V shed 5 bases and J shed 0 bases, with 17 bases lying between them. The CDR3 reads CASSDPGHPSSYEQYF. CDR3 sequence (DNA): TGTGCCAGCAGTGATCCCGGACACCCGAGCTCCTACGAGCAGTACTTC.

This chain uses TRBV3-1 with TRBJ2-5; D ambiguous. Germline CDR1 and CDR2: LGHDT and YNNKEL (reference sequence). This CDR3 is 15 amino acids long. Deletions cut 4 bases from V and 11 bases from J, with 23 bases between. This CDR3 reads CASSLSRTLSSQQYF. The CDR3 DNA reads TGTGCCAGCAGCCTCTCCCGGACCCTCAGCTCTCAGCAGTACTTC.

This clonotype was seen only a few times. J is TRBJ1-6 and V is TRBV6-5; no clear D gene. The CDR3 loop spans 15 amino acids. V dropped 9 bases and J dropped 6 bases, with 18 bases sitting between them. CDR1 is MNHEY and CDR2 is SVGAGI in the germline V gene. The CDR3 sequence: CASYSSPGFNSPLHF. The CDR3 nucleotides read TGTGCCAGTTACTCGAGTCCAGGCTTTAATTCACCCCTCCACTTT.

J is TRBJ2-2 and V is TRBV6-6, with D tentatively TRBD2 (6 bases). CDR3 length: 17 amino acids. The V gene's germline CDR1 is MNHNY and CDR2 SVGAGI (reference sequence). The V end lost 0 bases, the J end lost 9 bases, and 20 bases lay between the germline ends. The CDR3 nucleotides read TGTGCCAGCAGTTACTCGAGTGGAGGGCGGGCACTGAGGGAGCTGTTTTTT. Its protein is CASSYSSGGRALRELFF.